These 26 T cell receptor beta chains originate from one sample sequenced in a study of T cells in Graves' hyperthyroidism and ophthalmopathy. RNA transcripts gave rise to amplified TCR beta CDR3 regions. Initially, a first-round RT-PCR of the TCR CDR3 employed the HTBI primer set. TCRdb ran MiXCR on the multiplex PCR reads and lists one entry per CDR3 protein. The sample yields more than 500,000 distinct CDR3 sequences, around 15% seen once. The material sequenced was blood. The receptor source for this set is a woman aged 30 to 39 with Graves' hyperthyroidism.

This clonotype was counted between two and nine times. The chain recombines TRBV5-6 with TRBJ1-6; D not certain. Between the trimmed V and J ends, which lost 2 bases and 14 bases, there was a span of 17 bases. CDR1 is SGHDT and CDR2 is YYEEEE in the germline V gene. The CDR3 has 14 residues. The chain's CDR3 is CASSFSGNIPSLHF. In DNA form, the CDR3 reads TGTGCCAGCAGCTTTTCCGGTAACATTCCTTCCCTCCACTTT.

This clonotype was recorded a few times. V usage is TRBV6-2 or TRBV6-3 and J usage is TRBJ2-1; D ambiguous. The V end was cut by 6 bases, the J end by 4 bases, with 10 bases between. Germline CDR1 is MNHEY and CDR2 is SVGEGT. The CDR3 length is 13 residues. The CDR3 spells CASRRLDYNEQFF. The CDR3 DNA reads as TGTGCCAGCAGAAGACTGGATTACAATGAGCAGTTCTTC.

There are many counts of this clonotype. The chain links TRBV10-2 to TRBJ1-1; a weak D match, TRBD1 (6 bases). This CDR3 has 14 amino acids. V lost 2 bases and J lost 4, with 11 bases in between. Germline V gives CDR1 WSHSY, CDR2 SAAADI. CDR3: CASSEGGLGTEAFF. The CDR3 bases are TGCGCCAGCAGTGAGGGGGGGCTGGGCACTGAAGCTTTCTTT.

Details on this clonotype: A read error is possible here, since a much larger clone lies one base away. V gene TRBV6-5 combines with J gene TRBJ1-1; no clear D. V lost 5 bases and J lost 5, with 9 bases in between. The CDR3 runs to 12 residues. Germline assignment: CDR1 MNHEY and CDR2 SVGAGI. The CDR3 DNA reads TGTGCCAGCAGTCACTATGGAACTGAAGCTTTCTTT. The encoded protein is CASSHYGTEAFF.

The V call is TRBV4-1, the J call TRBJ2-4; perhaps TRBD2 as D (5 bases). The CDR3 sequence is 17 residues long. The germline CDR1 and CDR2 sequences are MGHRA and YSYEKL. With 1 base removed from V and 1 base from J, the gap between germline ends came to 14 bases. CDR3 coding DNA: TGCGCCAGCAGCCAAGGTTCTGCGACGGGGGCCAAAAACATTCAGTACTTC. Protein sequence: CASSQGSATGAKNIQYF.

This clonotype has more than one count but fewer than ten. The chain employs TRBV2 and TRBJ1-5; possible D gene TRBD1, 6 bases. The length of the CDR3 is 15 residues. The germline gives CDR1 SNHLY, CDR2 FYNNEI. V gave up 6 bases and J gave up 2 bases, with 14 bases separating them. This CDR3 is CASRQGLTGNQPQHF. CDR3 nucleotides: TGTGCCAGCAGGCAGGGGTTGACCGGCAATCAGCCCCAGCATTTT.

This chain links TRBV19 with TRBJ2-3; a possible D gene is TRBD2 (5 bases). Germline V lookup: CDR1 LNHDA, CDR2 SQIVND (reference sequence). V lost 7 bases and J lost 0, with 11 bases in between. This CDR3 is 14 amino acids long. CDR3 in amino acids: CASTDYPSTDTQYF. The CDR3 region has the DNA TGTGCCAGTACCGACTACCCTAGCACAGATACGCAGTATTTT.

Only a few counts were recorded for this clonotype. The chain employs TRBV5-1 and TRBJ2-1; 7 bases map to TRBD1. The CDR3 has 13 residues. V shed 3 bases, J shed 10 bases, and the junction held 7 bases outside the gene matches. Germline lookup yields CDR1 SGHRS and CDR2 YFSETQ. Here the CDR3 reads CASSWGRQGEQFF. The CDR3 region has the DNA TGCGCCAGCAGCTGGGGGCGACAGGGAGAGCAGTTCTTC.

There are many counts of this clonotype. The chain combines TRBV5-1 with TRBJ2-1; TRBD2 matches at 9 bases. J lost 5 bases, V lost 1 base, and 4 bases had no gene match. The CDR3 consists of 15 residues. Per the germline V gene, CDR1 is SGHRS and CDR2 is YFSETQ. CDR3 bases: TGCGCCAGCAGCTTGTTCAGCGGGAGGAACAATGAGCAGTTCTTC. It yields the protein CASSLFSGRNNEQFF.

V is TRBV2 and J is TRBJ1-3; D gene unclear. CDR1 and CDR2 (germline): SNHLY, FYNNEI. Trimming removed 8 bases at V and 4 bases at J, with 15 bases between. The CDR3 is made up of 14 amino acids. CDR3 residues: CASAGVRTGNTIYF. CDR3 in DNA: TGTGCCAGCGCTGGGGTCAGAACAGGAAACACCATATATTTT. Drawing the rest from reference TRBV2 and TRBJ1-3, the complete variable domain is EPEVTQTPSHQVTQMGQEVILRCVPISNHLYFYWYRQILGQKVEFLVSFYNNEISEKSEIFDDQFSVERPDGSNFTLKIRSTKLEDSAMYFCASAGVRTGNTIYFGEGSWLTVV.

Notes on this clonotype: A read error is possible here, since a much larger clone lies one base away. This chain connects TRBV20-1 to TRBJ2-7, with TRBD2 identical over 12 bases. Germline values: CDR1 DFQATT, CDR2 SNEGSKA (reference sequence). The CDR3 length is 13 residues. This CDR3 is CSARTSGRYGQYF. CDR3 coding DNA: TGCAGTGCTAGGACTAGCGGGAGATACGGGCAGTACTTC.

The rearrangement links TRBV7-9 to TRBJ1-4; D gene uncertain. Germline V CDR1 and CDR2: SEHNR, FQNEAQ (reference sequence). Deletions cut 6 bases from V and 0 bases from J, with 11 bases between. The CDR3 covers 15 residues. Here the CDR3 reads CASSSTEATNEKLFF. The CDR3 region has the DNA TGTGCCAGCAGTTCCACAGAGGCAACTAATGAAAAACTGTTTTTT. Variable domain in full (rest from reference TRBV7-9 and TRBJ1-4): DTGVSQNPRHKITKRGQNVTFRCDPISEHNRLYWYRQTLGQGPEFLTYFQNEAQLEKSRLLSDRFSAERPKGSFSTLEIQRTEQGDSAMYLCASSSTEATNEKLFFGSGTQLSVL.

A note on this clonotype: A much bigger clone sits one base away, suggesting this may be a read error. The chain is built from TRBV7-3 and TRBJ2-1, with D tentatively TRBD1 (7 bases). This CDR3 region has 21 residues. Germline CDR1 SGHTA, CDR2 FQGTGA. CDR3: CASSLTRGDSPTAGRYNEQSF. The CDR3 DNA reads as TGTGCCAGCAGCTTAACACGTGGGGACAGCCCGACGGCGGGACGCTACAATGAGCAGTCCTTC.

This clonotype was found many times. This rearrangement joins TRBV3-1 to TRBJ2-3; 11 positions agree with TRBD2. The trim removed 6 bases at V and 0 bases at J, leaving 2 bases unmatched. CDR3 length: 15 amino acids. CDR1 LGHDT and CDR2 YNNKEL come from the germline V gene (reference sequence). CDR3 sequence (DNA): TGTGCCAGCAGACTAGCGGGAGACAGCACAGATACGCAGTATTTT. It encodes CASRLAGDSTDTQYF.

Details on this clonotype: This may come from a read error, since a much larger clone is one base off. The J gene is TRBJ2-3, the V gene TRBV4-1; 10 nucleotides line up with TRBD2. CDR1 is MGHRA, CDR2 YSYEKL, per germline. The CDR3 has 16 amino acids. CDR3 amino acids: CASNQGLAARTDTQYF. Written as DNA, the CDR3 is TGCGCCAGCAACCAAGGACTAGCGGCACGCACAGATACGCAGTATTTT.

In this sample, this clonotype turned up many times. This chain uses TRBV20-1 with TRBJ1-5; tentatively, D is TRBD1 (6 bases). In germline, CDR1 is DFQATT, CDR2 SNEGSKA (reference sequence). V was cut by 4 bases and J by 0 bases, with 10 bases left in between. This CDR3 comprises 14 residues. As DNA, the CDR3 is TGCAGTGCTAAGGACAGCTATAGCAATCAGCCCCAGCATTTT. This codes for CSAKDSYSNQPQHF.

This clonotype was observed at least ten times. The V call is TRBV20-1, the J call TRBJ2-1, with D perhaps matching TRBD1 (5 bases). Trimming took off 5 bases at V and 6 bases at J, with 17 bases between the two ends. Looked up from germline, CDR1 is DFQATT and CDR2 is SNEGSKA (reference sequence). This CDR3 comprises 14 residues. In nucleotides, the CDR3 is TGCAGTGCTGTCCAGGGTGTAATTTTCAATGAGCAGTTCTTC. Its translation is CSAVQGVIFNEQFF.

This clonotype was seen ten or more times. The rearrangement uses TRBV27 and TRBJ2-1, with a possible D match to TRBD2 (5 bases). There are 17 residues in the CDR3. Germline V gives CDR1 MNHEY, CDR2 SMNVEV (reference sequence). V lost 2 bases, J lost 0 bases, and 14 bases lay in between. The CDR3 sequence: CASSLKRERSSYNEQFF. In DNA form, the CDR3 reads TGTGCCAGCAGTTTAAAGAGGGAGAGGAGCTCCTACAATGAGCAGTTCTTC.

This chain uses TRBV5-1 with TRBJ2-7; 9 nucleotides align to TRBD2. CDR1 and CDR2 from the germline V gene are SGHRS and YFSETQ. This CDR3 contains 13 residues. V shed 5 bases and J 6 bases; nucleotides not matched to a gene: 6. CDR3 DNA: TGCGCCAGCAGAGGACTAGCGAGTGGCGAGCAGTACTTC. Its protein is CASRGLASGEQYF.

This clonotype was seen a few times. The rearrangement uses TRBV6-4 and TRBJ1-2; D is undetermined. The V gene's germline CDR1 is MRHNA and CDR2 SNTAGT. CDR3 length: 13 residues. V was pared by 0 bases and J by 6 bases, with 8 bases between. Here the CDR3 DNA reads TGTGCCAGCAGTGACTCGGAGGGTGATGGCTACACCTTC. This encodes CASSDSEGDGYTF.

Only a few counts were recorded for this clonotype. The chain links TRBV5-1 to TRBJ2-3, with 8 bases identical to TRBD2. V was pared by 6 bases and J by 2 bases, with 2 bases of the junction left unmatched. Germline CDR1 reads SGHRS; CDR2 reads YFSETQ. This CDR3 has 13 amino acids. The CDR3 region is CASKRGNTDTQYF. In DNA form, the CDR3 reads TGCGCCAGCAAGCGGGGGAACACAGATACGCAGTATTTT.

This clonotype has a handful of counts. The V and J genes are TRBV5-1 and TRBJ2-7, with TRBD1 matching over 7 bases. CDR1 SGHRS and CDR2 YFSETQ come from the germline V gene. This CDR3 is 15 amino acids long. The V gene end was trimmed by 4 bases and the J gene end by 0 bases; junction bases not matched to a gene: 7. CDR3 sequence reads: CASSGGQSSSYEQYF. CDR3 nucleotides: TGCGCCAGCAGCGGGGGACAGTCGAGCTCCTACGAGCAGTACTTC.

This clonotype was counted at least ten times. J is TRBJ1-1 and V is TRBV12-3 or TRBV12-4; maybe TRBD1 (5 bases). The length of the CDR3 is 15 residues. The V end was cut by 6 bases, the J end by 1 base, with 15 bases between. The CDR3 sequence: CASSAPGWGNTEAFF. For the CDR3, the DNA is TGTGCCAGCAGCGCCCCAGGGTGGGGGAACACTGAAGCTTTCTTT.

This clonotype was seen at least ten times. The chain is built from TRBV6-1 and TRBJ2-7; the D gene is possibly TRBD1 (6 bases). This CDR3 region has 14 residues. In germline, CDR1 is MNHNS, CDR2 SASEGT. The V end was cut by 7 bases, the J end by 6 bases, with 19 bases between. CDR3 region: CASTEGPGAGEQYF. The DNA of the CDR3 is TGTGCCAGCACTGAGGGCCCAGGGGCCGGCGAGCAGTACTTC.

CDR3 protein: CASRDSYYYEQYF. DNA for the CDR3: TGTGCCAGCCGGGACAGCTACTACTACGAGCAGTACTTC. The chain joins TRBV6-1 to TRBJ2-7; 7 nucleotides line up with TRBD1. The germline gives CDR1 MNHNS, CDR2 SASEGT. Germline trimming cut 8 bases from V and 3 bases from J; bases unmatched to any gene: 7. The CDR3 runs to 13 residues.

The V call is TRBV29-1, the J call TRBJ2-1; perhaps D is TRBD1 or TRBD2 (7 bases each). Germline V CDR1 and CDR2: SQVTM, ANQGSEA. CDR3 size: 12 residues. The CDR3 reads CSGGGDGNEQFF. CDR3 bases: TGCTCAGGGGGGGGGGACGGCAATGAGCAGTTCTTC.